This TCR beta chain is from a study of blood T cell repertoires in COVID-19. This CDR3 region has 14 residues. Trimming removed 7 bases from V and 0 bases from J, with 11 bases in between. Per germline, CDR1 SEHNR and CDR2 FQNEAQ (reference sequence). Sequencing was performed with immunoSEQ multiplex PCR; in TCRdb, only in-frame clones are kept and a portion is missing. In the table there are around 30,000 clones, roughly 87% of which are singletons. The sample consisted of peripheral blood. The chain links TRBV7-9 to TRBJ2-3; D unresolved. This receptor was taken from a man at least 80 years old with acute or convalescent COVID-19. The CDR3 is CASTLVTSTDTQYF. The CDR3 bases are TGTGCCAGCACCCTAGTTACGAGCACAGATACGCAGTATTTT.